This T cell receptor beta chain was recovered during a study of T cells after yellow fever vaccination. Trimming removed 0 bases from V and 2 bases from J, with 12 bases in between. The germline CDR1 and CDR2 sequences are SGHTA and FQGNSA. The length of the CDR3 is 16 residues. A 5'RACE template-switching step, the method used to make TCR cDNA, added a universal primer site and UMIs. TCRdb processed the 5' RACE reads anew with MiXCR; each CDR3 protein has one entry. The sample has 310,000 or so distinct CDR3 sequences, roughly 3.5% seen once. This clonotype came up a few times. The TCR was taken from a man aged 18 to 29 who received the YFV17D yellow fever vaccine. Sample: PBMCs, taken on the day of the yellow fever booster vaccination. This rearrangement joins TRBV7-2 to TRBJ2-3, with D tentatively TRBD1 or TRBD2 (6 bases each). The CDR3 loop reads CASSLAGWGATDTQYF. CDR3 DNA sequence: TGTGCCAGCAGCTTAGCTGGTTGGGGGGCCACAGATACGCAGTATTTT.